What follows are 30 T cell receptor beta chains derived from one specimen sequenced in a study of T cells in Graves' hyperthyroidism and ophthalmopathy. Amplified TCR beta CDR3 regions derived from RNA transcripts. The HTBI primer set was used in a first-round RT-PCR of the TCR CDR3. Each CDR3 protein gets one entry after TCRdb re-called the multiplex PCR reads with MiXCR. This table has 500,000 to 600,000 distinct CDR3 sequences, 40% to 50% appearing once. Sequencing was carried out using peripheral blood or thyroid tissue (not recorded which). Source of these receptors: an adult woman with Graves' disease, either hyperthyroidism or ophthalmopathy (not recorded which).

This clonotype was counted between two and nine times. The CDR3 coding sequence is TGTGCCACCCAGAGTTACTACGAGCAGTACTTC. The encoded protein is CATQSYYEQYF. The chain combines TRBV7-3 with TRBJ2-7; D remains ambiguous. Germline-derived CDR1 and CDR2 are SGHTA and FQGTGA. V dropped 10 bases and J dropped 3 bases, with 10 bases sitting between them. This CDR3 contains 11 residues.

This clonotype was seen a handful of times. The chain recombines TRBV6-1 with TRBJ1-4; the D gene is possibly TRBD1 (5 bases). Germline V gene data show CDR1 as MNHNS and CDR2 as SASEGT. The CDR3 extends over 13 amino acids. The germline V and J ends were trimmed by 8 bases and 7 bases, with 14 bases remaining between them. The CDR3 sequence is CASGGTIGEKLFF. The CDR3 DNA reads TGTGCCAGCGGTGGGACTATAGGTGAAAAACTGTTTTTT.

The chain links TRBV29-1 to TRBJ2-6; perhaps D is TRBD1 or TRBD2 (5 bases each). The CDR3 spans 13 residues. V dropped 8 bases and J dropped 2 bases, with 10 bases sitting between them. Germline assignment: CDR1 SQVTM and CDR2 ANQGSEA. The CDR3 DNA follows: TGCAGCAGAGGGACCGCTGGGGCCAACGTCCTGACTTTC. It specifies CSRGTAGANVLTF.

The table lists this clonotype with a few counts. The rearrangement links TRBV7-2 to TRBJ2-5; possibly TRBD2 for D (7 bases). The CDR3 sequence is 16 residues long. CDR1 and CDR2 from the germline V gene are SGHTA and FQGNSA. Trimming took off 10 bases at V and 4 bases at J, with 25 bases between the two ends. The CDR3 nucleotides read TGTGCCACCAGTGATGGGGACACACCGGGGGGAGAGACCCAGTACTTC. It specifies CATSDGDTPGGETQYF.

In this sample, this clonotype turned up many times. The chain couples TRBV2 to TRBJ1-6, with 7 bases that match TRBD1. The CDR3 length is 14 residues. J gave up 9 bases and V 4 bases, and 6 bases lay outside the gene matches. Per germline, CDR1 SNHLY and CDR2 FYNNEI. The CDR3 region has the DNA TGTGCCAGCAGTGCTCGACAGGGAGGTTCACCCCTCCACTTT. Translated, it gives CASSARQGGSPLHF.

As concerns this clonotype: The junction departs from germline at one end; a sequencing error may be responsible. V usage is TRBV7-3 and J usage is TRBJ2-2, with 7 bases matching TRBD2. Germline CDR1 and CDR2: SGHTA and FQGTGA. The CDR3 is 17 residues long. The CDR3 spells CASSQEGSGGPAGELFF. The CDR3 nucleotides read TGCGCCAGCAGCCAAGAGGGGTCGGGAGGCCCGGCCGGGGAGCTGTTTTTT. Combining the CDR3 with reference TRBV7-3 and TRBJ2-2 gives the whole variable domain GAGVSQTPSNKVTEKGKYVELRCDPISGHTALYWYRQSLGQGPEFLIYFQGTGAADDSGLPNDRFFAVRPEGSVSTLKIQRTERGDSAVYLCASSQEGSGGPAGELFFGEGSRLTVL.

The chain couples TRBV12-3 or TRBV12-4 to TRBJ2-2; TRBD1 aligns across 10 bases. The CDR3 consists of 18 residues. With 3 bases clipped from V and 0 bases from J, the junction kept 7 bases outside the gene matches. The CDR3: CASSLTGGIRSNTGELFF. The CDR3 DNA reads as TGTGCCAGCAGTTTGACAGGGGGCATTAGGTCGAACACCGGGGAGCTGTTTTTT.

This clonotype was picked up a small number of times. The chain links TRBV10-3 to TRBJ2-1; the match to TRBD2 covers 13 bases. The V gene's germline CDR1 is ENHRY and CDR2 SYGVKD. V was clipped by 3 bases and J by 9 bases; unmatched bases: 2. This CDR3 contains 14 residues. CDR3 protein: CAISDGLAGVEQFF. CDR3 DNA sequence: TGTGCCATCAGTGACGGACTAGCGGGAGTTGAGCAGTTCTTC.

This chain links TRBV11-1 with TRBJ1-2; the D is unclear. Per the germline V gene, CDR1 is SGHAT and CDR2 is FQDESV (reference sequence). The ends were cut back, 5 bases at V and 6 bases at J, with 16 bases in the middle. The CDR3 consists of 14 residues. Here the CDR3 DNA reads TGTGCCAGCAGCCGCCTCGTGGCCAGAGATGGCTACACCTTC. This codes for CASSRLVARDGYTF.

The chain joins TRBV3-1 to TRBJ2-7; D is perhaps TRBD2 (6 bases). This CDR3 has 18 amino acids. Trimming stripped 2 bases from V and 6 bases from J, with 26 bases between. Per germline, CDR1 LGHDT and CDR2 YNNKEL (reference sequence). CDR3 amino acids: CASSQLSSVGSWASEQYF. Here the CDR3 DNA reads TGTGCCAGCAGCCAACTTTCTAGCGTAGGAAGCTGGGCCTCCGAGCAGTACTTC.

This chain uses TRBV19 with TRBJ1-5; 9 bases are a match to TRBD1. The V gene's germline CDR1 is LNHDA and CDR2 SQIVND (reference sequence). Losses at the gene ends were 10 bases for V and 2 bases for J; bases not matched to a gene: 3. The CDR3 totals 13 residues. The CDR3 DNA reads TGTGCCACTCGGGACAGGGGCAATCAGCCCCAGCATTTT. This codes for CATRDRGNQPQHF.

The V call is TRBV10-3, the J call TRBJ2-7, with D tentatively TRBD1 (6 bases). Trimming cost V 2 bases and J 7 bases, with 21 bases left between them. This CDR3 has 16 amino acids. Germline V CDR1 and CDR2: ENHRY, SYGVKD. The CDR3 is CAISEDNVQGSGEQYF. As DNA, the CDR3 is TGTGCCATCAGTGAGGATAACGTCCAGGGGTCCGGGGAGCAGTACTTC.

This clonotype was counted many times. The rearrangement links TRBV2 to TRBJ1-2; D is perhaps TRBD1 (5 bases). The length of the CDR3 is 16 residues. The germline V gene has CDR1 SNHLY and CDR2 FYNNEI. V lost 2 bases, J lost 2 bases, and 15 bases lay in between. This chain's CDR3 is CASSERSRERNYGYTF. The CDR3, as DNA: TGTGCCAGCAGTGAAAGGAGCAGGGAACGGAACTATGGCTACACCTTC.

The chain is built from TRBV12-3 or TRBV12-4 and TRBJ1-5; 9 nucleotides line up with TRBD1. The ends lost 1 base at V and 14 bases at J; junction bases unmatched: 9. The CDR3 covers 14 residues. CDR3: CASSLGQGVSHEHF. CDR3 coding DNA: TGTGCCAGCAGTTTAGGACAGGGGGTCTCTCACGAGCATTTT.

The CDR3 DNA sequence: TGTGCCAGCAGCCTTCCGGGACAGGGCGGCTACACCTTC. This gives the protein CASSLPGQGGYTF. V and J are TRBV11-2 and TRBJ1-2; 9 positions match TRBD1. Unmatched junction bases numbered 6, after V lost 5 bases and J lost 8 bases. The germline CDR1 and CDR2 sequences are SGHAT and FQNNGV. The length of the CDR3 is 13 residues. Based on the CDR3 plus reference TRBV11-2 and TRBJ1-2, the full variable domain is EAGVAQSPRYKIIEKRQSVAFWCNPISGHATLYWYQQILGQGPKLLIQFQNNGVVDDSQLPKDRFSAERLKGVDSTLKIQPAKLEDSAVYLCASSLPGQGGYTFGSGTRLTVV.

The rearrangement joins TRBV5-1 to TRBJ1-3; a possible D gene is TRBD1 (5 bases). V was cut by 0 bases and J by 4 bases, with 17 bases left in between. Germline assignment: CDR1 SGHRS and CDR2 YFSETQ. This CDR3 region has 17 residues. CDR3 DNA sequence: TGCGCCAGCAGCTTGGAAGTTTCGGGGACTCAGGGAAACACCATATATTTT. As protein: CASSLEVSGTQGNTIYF. Together with reference TRBV5-1 and TRBJ1-3, the CDR3 gives the full variable domain: KAGVTQTPRYLIKTRGQQVTLSCSPISGHRSVSWYQQTPGQGLQFLFEYFSETQRNKGNFPGRFSGRQFSNSRSEMNVSTLELGDSALYLCASSLEVSGTQGNTIYFGEGSWLTVV.

Comments on this clonotype: This may come from a read error, since a much larger clone is one base off. The missing conserved phenylalanine or tryptophan at the end of this CDR3 makes a read error likely. The rearrangement joins TRBV29-1 to TRBJ2-7; 7 bases agree with TRBD2. The germline V gene has CDR1 SQVTM and CDR2 ANQGSEA. The CDR3 extends over 13 amino acids. The CDR3 bases are TGCAGTGCTAAGCGGGGAGGTGCCTACGAGCAGTACCTC. The encoded protein is CSAKRGGAYEQYL.

The chain employs TRBV7-8 and TRBJ2-6; 10 bases line up with TRBD2. The V gene's germline CDR1 is SGHVS and CDR2 FQNEAQ. Trimming took 5 bases from V and 2 from J; bases not matched to a gene: 9. The CDR3 sequence is 18 residues long. The CDR3 sequence is CASSPRTSGSPGANVLTF. In nucleotides, the CDR3 is TGTGCCAGCAGCCCCCGGACTAGCGGTTCCCCTGGGGCCAACGTCCTGACTTTC. Using reference TRBV7-8 and TRBJ2-6 for the parts outside the CDR3, the full variable domain is GAGVSQSPRYKVAKRGQDVALRCDPISGHVSLFWYQQALGQGPEFLTYFQNEAQLDKSGLPSDRFFAERPEGSVSTLKIQRTQQEDSAVYLCASSPRTSGSPGANVLTFGAGSRLTVL.

The chain uses TRBV9 and TRBJ2-7; D perhaps matches TRBD1 (6 bases). Between the trimmed V and J ends, which lost 2 bases and 0 bases, there was a span of 12 bases. Per germline, CDR1 SGDLS and CDR2 YYNGEE. The CDR3 covers 15 residues. As DNA, the CDR3 is TGTGCCAGCAGCGTTTCCGGGACACACTCCTACGAGCAGTACTTC. It specifies CASSVSGTHSYEQYF.

In this sample, this clonotype turned up many times. The V and J genes are TRBV28 and TRBJ2-7; 13 nucleotides agree with TRBD2. The junction had 5 bases not matched to a gene; V was cut back by 6 bases and J by 6 bases. The V gene's germline CDR1 is MDHEN and CDR2 SYDVKM. CDR3 length equals 14 residues. CDR3 region: CASRLGTSGIEQYF. The CDR3 nucleotides are TGTGCCAGCAGATTGGGGACTAGCGGGATCGAGCAGTACTTC. The complete variable domain, with remaining parts taken from reference TRBV28 and TRBJ2-7, reads DVKVTQSSRYLVKRTGEKVFLECVQDMDHENMFWYRQDPGLGLRLIYFSYDVKMKEKGDIPEGYSVSREKKERFSLILESASTNQTSMYLCASRLGTSGIEQYFGPGTRLTVT.

V gene TRBV7-9 combines with J gene TRBJ2-5; maybe TRBD1 (6 bases). Germline values: CDR1 SEHNR, CDR2 FQNEAQ (reference sequence). The V gene lost 5 bases and the J gene lost 5 bases, with 12 bases spanning the gap. The CDR3 loop spans 13 amino acids. CDR3 loop: CASSAVQGETQYF. CDR3 DNA: TGTGCCAGCAGCGCCGTTCAGGGGGAGACCCAGTACTTC.

This clonotype was counted a few times. This sequence joins TRBV7-8 and TRBJ1-2; 7 bases map to TRBD1. V was pared by 5 bases and J by 5 bases, with 20 bases of the junction left unmatched. The CDR3 totals 18 residues. CDR1 is SGHVS and CDR2 is FQNEAQ in the germline V gene. Here the CDR3 reads CASSASPGTVHNGYGYTF. The CDR3 nucleotides read TGTGCCAGCAGCGCCTCCCCCGGGACAGTCCATAATGGGTATGGCTACACCTTC.

About this clonotype: A much more abundant neighbour one base away suggests this may be a read error. This chain connects TRBV20-1 to TRBJ2-7, with TRBD1 matching over 12 bases. This CDR3 has 16 residues. Germline CDR1 DFQATT, CDR2 SNEGSKA (reference sequence). CDR3 amino acids: CSARAQGQGATYGQYF. The CDR3, as DNA: TGCAGTGCTAGAGCCCAGGGACAGGGGGCGACCTACGGGCAGTACTTC.

The rearrangement links TRBV7-2 to TRBJ2-2; 9 nucleotides line up with TRBD2. The CDR3 spans 14 residues. Germline-derived CDR1 and CDR2 are SGHTA and FQGNSA. The CDR3 spells CAPAWREGSGELFF. The DNA of the CDR3 is TGTGCTCCGGCTTGGCGGGAGGGTTCCGGGGAGCTGTTTTTT.

This clonotype came up a few times. This chain links TRBV10-3 with TRBJ2-5; 8 bases are a match to TRBD2. The CDR3 is 15 amino acids. The germline V gene encodes CDR1 ENHRY and CDR2 SYGVKD. Germline trimming cut 5 bases from V and 5 bases from J; bases unmatched to any gene: 10. Written as DNA, the CDR3 is TGTGCCATCAGTTTGTCTCGGGGGGGATTGGAGACCCAGTACTTC. The encoded protein is CAISLSRGGLETQYF.

The V call is TRBV2, the J call TRBJ2-7; TRBD1 agrees at 10 bases. This CDR3 is built from 14 residues. Germline loops: CDR1 SNHLY, CDR2 FYNNEI. Written as DNA, the CDR3 is TGTGCTGAGCATGACAGGGGGCTATCCTACGAGCAGTACTTC. It specifies CAEHDRGLSYEQYF.

The genes are TRBV2 and TRBJ2-7; D gene unclear. CDR3 size: 11 residues. V shed 6 bases and J shed 5 bases, with 8 bases lying between them. Germline loops: CDR1 SNHLY, CDR2 FYNNEI. In DNA, the CDR3 is TGTGCCAGCAGAGGGCCACACGAGCAGTACTTC. Its protein is CASRGPHEQYF.

CDR3 DNA sequence: TGTGCCAGCAACCAGCCCTCGGGCGCTGAAGCTTTCTTT. It encodes CASNQPSGAEAFF. The chain carries TRBV12-3 or TRBV12-4 and TRBJ1-1; D not certain. CDR3 size: 13 residues. With 7 bases removed from V and 6 bases from J, the gap between germline ends came to 15 bases.

This chain connects TRBV20-1 to TRBJ2-7, with TRBD1 identical over 12 bases. Germline values: CDR1 DFQATT, CDR2 SNEGSKA (reference sequence). The V gene end was trimmed by 6 bases and the J gene end by 4 bases; junction bases not matched to a gene: 10. The CDR3 spans 15 residues. CDR3 sequence: CSAAPGQGALYEQYF. CDR3 in DNA: TGCAGTGCGGCACCGGGACAGGGGGCTCTATACGAGCAGTACTTC.

This clonotype has at least ten counts. This chain links TRBV12-3 or TRBV12-4 with TRBJ1-3; maybe TRBD1 (6 bases). The CDR3 covers 15 residues. The V and J ends lost 7 bases and 0 bases respectively, with 13 bases between them. The CDR3 loop reads CASTSTGSSGNTIYF. The CDR3 DNA sequence: TGTGCCAGCACTTCCACAGGGAGCTCTGGAAACACCATATATTTT.